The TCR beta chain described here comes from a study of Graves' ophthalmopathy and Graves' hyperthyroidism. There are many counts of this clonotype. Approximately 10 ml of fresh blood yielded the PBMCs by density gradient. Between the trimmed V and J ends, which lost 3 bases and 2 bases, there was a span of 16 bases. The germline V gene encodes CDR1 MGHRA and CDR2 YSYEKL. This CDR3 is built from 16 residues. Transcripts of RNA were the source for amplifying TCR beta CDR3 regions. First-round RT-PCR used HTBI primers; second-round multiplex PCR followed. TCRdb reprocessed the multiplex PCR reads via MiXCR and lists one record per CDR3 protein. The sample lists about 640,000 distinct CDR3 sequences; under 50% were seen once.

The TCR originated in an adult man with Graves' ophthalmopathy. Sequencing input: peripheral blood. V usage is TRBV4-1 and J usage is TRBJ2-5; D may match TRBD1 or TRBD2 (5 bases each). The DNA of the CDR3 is TGCGCCAGCAGCCAGTCCCCACGGGACGCACAAGAGACCCAGTACTTC. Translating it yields CASSQSPRDAQETQYF.